Following are 29 T cell receptor beta chains from one sample sequenced in a study of blood T cells in healthy people across ages. With a J-beta primer mix and a sample-barcoded 5' primer, a second PCR ran roughly 6 to 11 cycles. TCRdb re-called the 5' RACE reads through MiXCR, storing one row per CDR3 protein. The sample has fewer than 750,000 distinct CDR3 sequences; around half are singletons. Sequenced input: blood. Every receptor here comes from a man older than 75 in good health.

The chain has TRBV11-2 and TRBJ2-6, with D possibly matching TRBD1 (6 bases). This CDR3 region has 19 residues. The V end was cut by 5 bases, the J end by 0 bases, with 20 bases between. The germline V gene has CDR1 SGHAT and CDR2 FQNNGV. The CDR3 region is CASSQAPTGFSSGANVLTF. In nucleotides, the CDR3 is TGTGCCAGCAGCCAAGCTCCAACAGGGTTTAGCTCTGGGGCCAACGTCCTGACTTTC. The variable domain in full, completed from reference TRBV11-2 and TRBJ2-6, reads EAGVAQSPRYKIIEKRQSVAFWCNPISGHATLYWYQQILGQGPKLLIQFQNNGVVDDSQLPKDRFSAERLKGVDSTLKIQPAKLEDSAVYLCASSQAPTGFSSGANVLTFGAGSRLTVL.

This clonotype occurred a few times. This chain uses TRBV5-4 with TRBJ2-4, with 8 bases matching TRBD1. The DNA end lines up better with TRBJ2-7; the J call may be wrong. CDR1 and CDR2 from the germline V gene are SGHNT and YYREEE (reference sequence). CDR3 length: 14 residues. The CDR3 DNA reads as TGTGCCAGCAGCTTGTCGGACAGGGACTACGAGCAGTACTTC. Translating gives CASSLSDRDYEQYF.

The V call is TRBV7-2, the J call TRBJ2-3; D is undetermined. Germline CDR1 and CDR2: SGHTA and FQGNSA. This CDR3 contains 13 residues. V lost 1 base and J lost 3, with 5 bases in between. The CDR3 DNA reads TGTGCCAGCAGCTTAGACTATACAGATACGCAGTATTTT. As protein: CASSLDYTDTQYF.

The V call is TRBV6-6, the J call TRBJ1-1; 10 bases are shared with TRBD1. CDR3 length: 16 residues. The germline gives CDR1 MNHNY, CDR2 SVGAGI (reference sequence). J was trimmed by 3 bases and V by 6 bases; bases with no gene match: 10. CDR3 amino acids: CASRSRDRGVDTEAFF. In nucleotides, the CDR3 is TGTGCCAGCAGATCCCGGGACAGGGGAGTTGACACTGAAGCTTTCTTT.

This clonotype was seen more than once but under ten times. The chain has TRBV7-3 and TRBJ2-7; 8 bases map to TRBD1. Looked up from germline, CDR1 is SGHTA and CDR2 is FQGTGA. The CDR3 length is 15 residues. Trimming at V came to 5 bases and at J to 3 bases, leaving 9 bases not matched to a gene. The CDR3 DNA follows: TGTGCCAGCAGCAAAGGGGCAGGGGGCGGCTACGAGCAGTACTTC. Protein: CASSKGAGGGYEQYF.

This clonotype was counted a few times. The V call is TRBV20-1, the J call TRBJ2-7; no reliable D call. Trimming took off 3 bases at V and 0 bases at J, with 15 bases between the two ends. The CDR3 has 15 residues. The germline V gene has CDR1 DFQATT and CDR2 SNEGSKA (reference sequence). The CDR3 protein is CSASVPGTTSYEQYF. The CDR3 DNA follows: TGCAGTGCTAGTGTGCCGGGCACAACCTCCTACGAGCAGTACTTC.

This clonotype was detected a few times. This sequence joins TRBV7-2 and TRBJ1-5; D uncertain. The CDR3 extends over 12 amino acids. Germline CDR1 is SGHTA and CDR2 is FQGNSA. Trimming took 4 bases from V and 7 from J, leaving 8 bases between them. The CDR3 loop is CASSSSGQPQHF. In nucleotides, the CDR3 is TGTGCCAGCAGCTCGTCGGGGCAGCCCCAGCATTTT.

This sequence joins TRBV6-2 or TRBV6-3 and TRBJ2-1; possibly TRBD1 for D (6 bases). The V and J ends lost 4 bases and 9 bases respectively, with 19 bases between them. CDR1 is MNHEY and CDR2 is SVGEGT in the germline V gene. The CDR3 length is 15 residues. The CDR3 DNA follows: TGTGCCAGCAGTTCCGGGACAAGGGGCTTGGGTGAGCAGTTCTTC. Translating it yields CASSSGTRGLGEQFF.

A remark on this clonotype: A much bigger clone sits one base away, suggesting this may be a read error. The chain has TRBV6-5 and TRBJ2-1, with 11 bases identical to TRBD2. CDR3 length equals 16 residues. Germline CDR1 reads MNHEY; CDR2 reads SVGAGI. Trimming took 10 bases from V and 6 from J; bases not matched to a gene: 14. CDR3 in amino acids: CAIRRAGGLAGNEQFF. The CDR3 DNA reads TGTGCCATCAGGAGGGCCGGAGGACTAGCGGGCAATGAGCAGTTCTTC.

This clonotype has a handful of counts. J is TRBJ2-7 and V is TRBV20-1, with D possibly TRBD2 on 7 matching bases. V was clipped by 1 base and J by 6 bases, with 25 bases between them. Germline V gives CDR1 DFQATT, CDR2 SNEGSKA (reference sequence). The CDR3 has 17 residues. CDR3 in amino acids: CSARGSWRGGRSFEQYF. CDR3 nucleotide sequence: TGCAGTGCTAGAGGGTCTTGGAGGGGGGGCCGTTCTTTCGAGCAGTACTTC.

The chain has TRBV20-1 and TRBJ2-7, with TRBD1 matching 9 bases. Germline V gene data show CDR1 as DFQATT and CDR2 as SNEGSKA (reference sequence). With V trimmed by 2 bases and J by 6 bases, 8 bases remained unmatched. This CDR3 has 14 residues. CDR3 amino acids: CSARWGQGPREQYF. DNA for the CDR3: TGCAGTGCTAGATGGGGACAGGGACCTCGCGAGCAGTACTTC.

This clonotype was observed a few times. This rearrangement joins TRBV7-2 to TRBJ1-5; unclear D gene. CDR3 length: 13 amino acids. Germline CDR1 is SGHTA and CDR2 is FQGNSA. V lost 3 bases, J lost 5 bases, and 8 bases lay in between. The CDR3 sequence: CASSFRQDQPQHF. The CDR3 DNA sequence: TGTGCCAGCAGCTTTCGGCAGGATCAGCCCCAGCATTTT.

Ten or more counts support this clonotype. The V and J genes are TRBV6-5 and TRBJ2-1; unclear D gene. Trimming took off 5 bases at V and 0 bases at J, with 14 bases between the two ends. Germline CDR1 and CDR2: MNHEY and SVGAGI. The CDR3 is 16 amino acids. The CDR3 DNA follows: TGTGCCAGCAGTCTCACCGTCCAGAGCTCCTACAATGAGCAGTTCTTC. It codes for CASSLTVQSSYNEQFF.

This clonotype was found a few times. V gene TRBV9 combines with J gene TRBJ2-1, with a tentative D call TRBD2 (5 bases). Germline V gives CDR1 SGDLS, CDR2 YYNGEE. V was pared by 0 bases and J by 0 bases, with 10 bases between. CDR3 length: 16 amino acids. CDR3 loop: CASSVGRGSSYNEQFF. CDR3 nucleotide sequence: TGTGCCAGCAGCGTAGGGCGTGGGAGCTCCTACAATGAGCAGTTCTTC.

The chain is built from TRBV20-1 and TRBJ1-5; possible D gene TRBD1, 5 bases. This CDR3 spans 15 amino acids. The germline V gene encodes CDR1 DFQATT and CDR2 SNEGSKA (reference sequence). V lost 0 bases and J lost 9, with 18 bases in between. The CDR3 loop reads CSARDVAGRGGPQHF. CDR3 bases: TGCAGTGCTAGAGATGTTGCAGGGCGGGGAGGGCCCCAGCATTTT.

Only a few counts were recorded for this clonotype. The chain joins TRBV7-2 to TRBJ1-5; D not resolved. The CDR3 is made up of 14 amino acids. The V and J ends lost 3 bases and 4 bases respectively, with 10 bases between them. CDR1 is SGHTA, CDR2 FQGNSA, per germline. CDR3 sequence (DNA): TGTGCCAGCAGCTTGAGGTTAGGGAATCAGCCCCAGCATTTT. This codes for CASSLRLGNQPQHF.

This clonotype appeared many times. V gene TRBV12-3 or TRBV12-4 combines with J gene TRBJ2-3; D might be TRBD2 (7 bases). The CDR3 extends over 15 amino acids. V was shortened by 6 bases and J by 3 bases, with 16 bases between the two germline ends. The CDR3: CASSRTGGRTDTQYF. Here the CDR3 DNA reads TGTGCCAGCAGCAGGACGGGGGGCAGAACAGATACGCAGTATTTT.

This clonotype turned up a few times. The CDR3 coding sequence is TGTGCCAGCAGCTTAACGACGCTAGGGACCTACAATGAGCAGTTCTTC. It yields the protein CASSLTTLGTYNEQFF. This chain links TRBV7-3 with TRBJ2-1; the D is unclear. The ends were cut back, 0 bases at V and 2 bases at J, with 11 bases in the middle. Per the germline V gene, CDR1 is SGHTA and CDR2 is FQGTGA. The CDR3 runs 16 residues.

The rearrangement links TRBV28 to TRBJ2-7; TRBD2 matches at 7 bases. V dropped 7 bases and J dropped 10; count of bases not matched to a gene: 16. Per the germline V gene, CDR1 is MDHEN and CDR2 is SYDVKM. This CDR3 is 14 amino acids long. The CDR3 nucleotides read TGTGCCAGCAATAAGCGGGAAAGGAGGGTGATCCAGTACTTC. Protein sequence: CASNKRERRVIQYF. The full variable domain, in which reference TRBV28 and TRBJ2-7 provide the parts outside the CDR3, is DVKVTQSSRYLVKRTGEKVFLECVQDMDHENMFWYRQDPGLGLRLIYFSYDVKMKEKGDIPEGYSVSREKKERFSLILESASTNQTSMYLCASNKRERRVIQYFGPGTRLTVT.

V usage is TRBV9 and J usage is TRBJ2-1; TRBD2 might be the D (7 bases). Germline CDR1 and CDR2: SGDLS and YYNGEE. The V gene lost 0 bases and the J gene lost 5 bases, with 15 bases spanning the gap. The CDR3 runs to 16 residues. The DNA of the CDR3 is TGTGCCAGCAGCGTAGATCAGGCGGGGGCGCACAATGAGCAGTTCTTC. It yields the protein CASSVDQAGAHNEQFF.

This clonotype occurred a few times. V is TRBV7-2 and J is TRBJ2-4; D is perhaps TRBD2 (6 bases). The germline V and J ends were trimmed by 0 bases and 13 bases, with 25 bases remaining between them. The CDR3 totals 17 residues. The germline V gene encodes CDR1 SGHTA and CDR2 FQGNSA. CDR3 loop: CASSLAAGTLLTGEQYF. In DNA form, the CDR3 reads TGTGCCAGCAGCTTAGCCGCCGGGACCCTTTTAACGGGGGAGCAGTACTTC.

V is TRBV24-1 and J is TRBJ2-1; weak D call: TRBD2 (5 bases). Between the trimmed V and J ends, which lost 6 bases and 0 bases, there was a span of 14 bases. Germline V lookup: CDR1 KGHDR, CDR2 SFDVKD. This CDR3 region has 16 residues. Here the CDR3 reads CATSTWTGSSYNEQFF. The CDR3 DNA is TGTGCCACCAGTACCTGGACTGGGAGCTCCTACAATGAGCAGTTCTTC.

This chain links TRBV6-6 with TRBJ1-2, with D perhaps matching TRBD1 (5 bases). This CDR3 contains 13 residues. Looked up from germline, CDR1 is MNHNY and CDR2 is SVGAGI (reference sequence). Trimming removed 6 bases from V and 4 bases from J, with 12 bases in between. The CDR3 region has the DNA TGTGCCAGCAGCTCGGGACGGGGCTATGGCTACACCTTC. It specifies CASSSGRGYGYTF.

This rearrangement joins TRBV2 to TRBJ1-5, with 7 bases matching TRBD1. CDR1 is SNHLY and CDR2 is FYNNEI in the germline V gene. This CDR3 has 17 amino acids. Trimming at V came to 8 bases and at J to 5 bases, leaving 18 bases not matched to a gene. For the CDR3, the DNA is TGTGCCAGCTCGCGGGGGCCCTACGGACAGGTCCATCAGCCCCAGCATTTT. Encoded protein: CASSRGPYGQVHQPQHF.

The rearrangement uses TRBV15 and TRBJ2-7; TRBD1 matches at 10 bases. CDR3 size: 14 residues. J was trimmed by 7 bases and V by 6 bases; bases with no gene match: 9. Germline CDR1 is LNHNV and CDR2 is YYDKDF (reference sequence). CDR3 sequence reads: CATRPDRGPYEQYF. The DNA of the CDR3 is TGTGCCACCAGACCCGACAGGGGGCCTTATGAGCAGTACTTC.

This sequence joins TRBV2 and TRBJ2-4, with D perhaps TRBD1 or TRBD2 (5 bases each). V lost 0 bases, J lost 13 bases, and 13 bases lay in between. The CDR3 has 13 amino acids. CDR1 is SNHLY, CDR2 FYNNEI, per germline. The CDR3 nucleotides are TGTGCCAGCAGTGAAGCGTGGGGGAGTCCCCAGTACTTC. It encodes CASSEAWGSPQYF.

A single count supports this clonotype. J is TRBJ1-4 and V is TRBV5-1, with D unresolved. The germline CDR1 and CDR2 sequences are SGHRS and YFSETQ. The V and J ends lost 0 bases and 3 bases respectively, with 6 bases between them. This CDR3 has 14 amino acids. The CDR3 DNA sequence: TGCGCCAGCAGCTTGGGGGATGCTAATGAAAAACTGTTTTTT. It translates to CASSLGDANEKLFF. The variable domain in full, with the rest retrieved from reference TRBV5-1 and TRBJ1-4, is KAGVTQTPRYLIKTRGQQVTLSCSPISGHRSVSWYQQTPGQGLQFLFEYFSETQRNKGNFPGRFSGRQFSNSRSEMNVSTLELGDSALYLCASSLGDANEKLFFGSGTQLSVL.

The chain links TRBV10-3 to TRBJ2-1; 8 bases map to TRBD1. The end of the DNA fits TRBJ2-7 better, so the J call may be wrong. This CDR3 has 16 residues. The germline V gene has CDR1 ENHRY and CDR2 SYGVKD. This CDR3 is CAISESRTGTYNEQYF. CDR3 in DNA: TGTGCCATCAGTGAGTCCCGGACAGGGACCTACAATGAGCAGTACTTC.

The rearrangement links TRBV20-1 to TRBJ2-3, with TRBD2 matching 7 bases. The germline V gene has CDR1 DFQATT and CDR2 SNEGSKA (reference sequence). This CDR3 is 15 amino acids long. J was trimmed by 2 bases and V by 2 bases; bases with no gene match: 7. The CDR3 protein is CSARPSGQTTDTQYF. DNA for the CDR3: TGCAGTGCTAGACCTAGCGGTCAGACCACAGATACGCAGTATTTT.